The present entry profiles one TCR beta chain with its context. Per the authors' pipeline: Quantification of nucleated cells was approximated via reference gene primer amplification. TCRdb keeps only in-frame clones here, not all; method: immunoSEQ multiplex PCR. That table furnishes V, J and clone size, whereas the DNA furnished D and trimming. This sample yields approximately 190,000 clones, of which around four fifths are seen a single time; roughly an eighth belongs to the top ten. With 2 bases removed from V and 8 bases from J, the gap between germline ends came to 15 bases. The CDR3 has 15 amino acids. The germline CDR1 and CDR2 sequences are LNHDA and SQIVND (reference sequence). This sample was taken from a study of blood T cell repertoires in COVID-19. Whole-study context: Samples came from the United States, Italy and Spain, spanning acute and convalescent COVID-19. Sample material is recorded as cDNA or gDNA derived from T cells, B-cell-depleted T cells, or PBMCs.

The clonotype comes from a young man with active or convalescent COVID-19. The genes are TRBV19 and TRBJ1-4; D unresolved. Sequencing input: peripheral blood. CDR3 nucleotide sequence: TGTGCCAGTAGTATACAGTTTGGGCGTGGGGAAAAACTGTTTTTT. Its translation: CASSIQFGRGEKLFF.